These 18 T cell receptor beta chains were sequenced from one sample in a study of T-cell memory formation after mild COVID-19. A single record per CDR3 protein comes from TCRdb applying MiXCR to the 5' RACE reads. The sample records roughly 240,000 distinct CDR3 sequences, approximately 15% being singletons. Specimen: PBMCs or a T cell subset sorted from them (not recorded which). These receptors originate from an adult woman who had mild COVID-19 (a few samples of this study predate the infection). Cell type and time point are not known.

The genes are TRBV6-5 and TRBJ1-1, with TRBD1 as a possible D gene (6 bases). The CDR3 spans 13 residues. Trimming stripped 2 bases from V and 4 bases from J, with 8 bases between. CDR1 is MNHEY, CDR2 SVGAGI, per germline. The CDR3 sequence: CASSYRDTTEAFF. CDR3 nucleotides: TGTGCCAGCAGTTACAGGGACACCACTGAAGCTTTCTTT.

The J gene is TRBJ2-3, the V gene TRBV5-1; the D gene is possibly TRBD1 (6 bases). Per germline, CDR1 SGHRS and CDR2 YFSETQ. The CDR3 loop spans 17 amino acids. The V and J ends lost 3 bases and 5 bases respectively, with 22 bases between them. For the CDR3, the DNA is TGCGCCAGCAGCTCGTTAACCGGGACAAATGTAGGAGATACGCAGTATTTT. It yields the protein CASSSLTGTNVGDTQYF.

This clonotype showed up just a few times. The V and J genes are TRBV29-1 and TRBJ1-1; D is unclear. The CDR3 extends over 15 amino acids. The germline V gene has CDR1 SQVTM and CDR2 ANQGSEA. Trimming took off 4 bases at V and 0 bases at J, with 15 bases between the two ends. CDR3 residues: CSVGAQHGMNTEAFF. The CDR3 coding sequence is TGCAGCGTTGGGGCCCAACACGGCATGAACACTGAAGCTTTCTTT.

This clonotype has just a few counts. CDR3 sequence (DNA): TGTGCCAGCAGCCAGGAGGGTAACGGGGCCCCCACCTATGGCTACACCTTC. It translates to CASSQEGNGAPTYGYTF. The V gene is TRBV21-1, the J gene TRBJ1-2; the table's D call TRBD1 went unverified against the DNA. TRBV21-1 is noted as a pseudogene. This CDR3 region has 17 residues.

In its sample, this clonotype was seen a few times. The chain employs TRBV19 and TRBJ2-5; possibly TRBD2 for D (6 bases). This CDR3 has 13 amino acids. The V and J ends lost 8 bases and 5 bases respectively, with 15 bases between them. Germline loops: CDR1 LNHDA, CDR2 SQIVND (reference sequence). The CDR3 reads CASGGTLGETQYF. DNA of the CDR3: TGTGCCAGTGGAGGGACGTTGGGGGAGACCCAGTACTTC.

This clonotype was detected a few times. This chain connects TRBV4-1 to TRBJ2-7; 8 bases match TRBD1. Germline lookup yields CDR1 MGHRA and CDR2 YSYEKL. Trimming took 0 bases from V and 4 from J; bases not matched to a gene: 5. The CDR3 has 15 residues. Written as DNA, the CDR3 is TGCGCCAGCAGCCAAGATGCGCAGGGGGCTTACGAGCAGTACTTC. As protein: CASSQDAQGAYEQYF.

V is TRBV29-1 and J is TRBJ1-1; D may be TRBD1 (5 bases). V was trimmed by 3 bases and J by 4 bases, leaving 6 bases between them. Germline CDR1 and CDR2: SQVTM and ANQGSEA. The CDR3 runs 11 residues. For the CDR3, the DNA is TGCAGCGTTGACGGGGGCACTGAAGCTTTCTTT. This sequence encodes CSVDGGTEAFF.

This clonotype has more than one count but fewer than ten. The chain combines TRBV3-1 with TRBJ1-1, with D possibly TRBD1 on 5 matching bases. The germline CDR1 and CDR2 sequences are LGHDT and YNNKEL (reference sequence). V lost 0 bases, J lost 1 base, and 12 bases lay in between. The CDR3 loop spans 16 amino acids. The CDR3 DNA sequence: TGTGCCAGCAGCCAAGAAAATGCCAGGGCGAACACTGAAGCTTTCTTT. Protein product: CASSQENARANTEAFF.

This clonotype was observed a handful of times. J is TRBJ1-2 and V is TRBV12-3 or TRBV12-4; no clear D. V was shortened by 6 bases and J by 1 base, with 9 bases between the two germline ends. This CDR3 contains 13 residues. The DNA for the CDR3 is TGTGCCAGCAGCCTTAGGAATAACTATGGCTACACCTTC. Translation: CASSLRNNYGYTF.

In this sample, this clonotype turned up many times. V is TRBV27 and J is TRBJ2-1; the match to TRBD2 covers 9 bases. V dropped 5 bases and J dropped 9; count of bases not matched to a gene: 5. CDR3 length: 13 residues. Germline loops: CDR1 MNHEY, CDR2 SMNVEV (reference sequence). The CDR3 sequence is CASSPRRGGEQFF. The CDR3 nucleotides are TGTGCCAGCAGTCCGAGGCGGGGGGGTGAGCAGTTCTTC.

The table lists this clonotype with a few counts. J is TRBJ1-2 and V is TRBV7-2; D unclear. Germline CDR1 and CDR2: SGHTA and FQGNSA. V was pared by 5 bases and J by 2 bases, with 12 bases between. The length of the CDR3 is 14 residues. The CDR3 loop is CASSRPTENYGYTF. Written as DNA, the CDR3 is TGTGCCAGCAGCCGCCCCACAGAGAACTATGGCTACACCTTC.

A few counts support this clonotype. This sequence joins TRBV5-5 and TRBJ2-1, with 9 bases identical to TRBD1. Germline CDR1 is SGHKS and CDR2 is YYEKEE (reference sequence). The V and J ends lost 3 bases and 8 bases, in that order; junction bases with no gene match: 3. The CDR3 loop spans 13 amino acids. The CDR3 DNA follows: TGTGCCAGCAGCTACAGGGGGCAGGATGAGCAGTTCTTC. Translation gives CASSYRGQDEQFF.

V is TRBV5-6 and J is TRBJ1-1; D remains ambiguous. V lost 4 bases and J 0 bases, leaving 13 bases between the germline ends. The CDR3 totals 15 residues. Germline V CDR1 and CDR2: SGHDT, YYEEEE. The CDR3 region is CASSEDGLMNTEAFF. CDR3 bases: TGTGCCAGCAGCGAGGATGGACTAATGAACACTGAAGCTTTCTTT.

In this sample, this clonotype turned up a few times. The chain couples TRBV24-1 to TRBJ2-5; D unresolved. The length of the CDR3 is 13 residues. Germline V gene sequence: CDR1 KGHDR, CDR2 SFDVKD. The V end was cut by 6 bases, the J end by 2 bases, with 9 bases between. CDR3 DNA sequence: TGTGCCACCAGTTCGGCAGCTCAAGAGACCCAGTACTTC. Protein sequence: CATSSAAQETQYF.

This clonotype came up a few times. V is TRBV5-1 and J is TRBJ2-5; maybe TRBD2 (6 bases). From germline, CDR1 is SGHRS and CDR2 YFSETQ. Deletions cut 0 bases from V and 2 bases from J, with 11 bases between. This CDR3 region has 15 residues. DNA for the CDR3: TGCGCCAGCAGCTTGGAGCTAGCGAGACAAGAGACCCAGTACTTC. This encodes CASSLELARQETQYF.

A few counts support this clonotype. The V and J genes are TRBV20-1 and TRBJ2-3; D unresolved. The CDR3 sequence is 13 residues long. The ends were cut back, 2 bases at V and 0 bases at J, with 6 bases in the middle. CDR1 and CDR2 (germline): DFQATT, SNEGSKA (reference sequence). CDR3 amino acids: CSARQQSTDTQYF. The CDR3 DNA is TGCAGTGCTAGACAGCAGAGCACAGATACGCAGTATTTT.

This chain joins TRBV7-3 and TRBJ2-2; D gene uncertain. Looked up from germline, CDR1 is SGHTA and CDR2 is FQGTGA. V was shortened by 4 bases and J by 5 bases, with 11 bases between the two germline ends. The CDR3 has 14 residues. The DNA of the CDR3 is TGTGCCAGCAGCTCCTCCCCCAGAACCGGGGAGCTGTTTTTT. Its protein is CASSSSPRTGELFF.

The V call is TRBV2, the J call TRBJ1-1; possibly TRBD1 for D (5 bases). This CDR3 comprises 16 residues. Germline values: CDR1 SNHLY, CDR2 FYNNEI. Between the trimmed V and J ends, which lost 8 bases and 2 bases, there was a span of 21 bases. The CDR3 DNA follows: TGTGCCAGCCGTAACTTGGGCAGGGACCCAAACACTGAAGCTTTCTTT. Its protein is CASRNLGRDPNTEAFF.